This T cell receptor (beta chain) was obtained from a study of low-dose radiotherapy and immunotherapy resistance in tumors. Both TCRalpha and TCRbeta chains were reverse transcribed with V-gene-specific primers. Using a constant-region primer together with a V-primer adapter, TCRs were subjected to approximately 20 PCR cycles of amplification. mRNA that had been isolated underwent amplification through in vitro transcription. TCRdb processed the reads anew with MiXCR; each CDR3 protein has one entry. The data contain tens of thousands of distinct CDR3 sequences, under 30% of them singletons. As for time point: after trial treatment. Treatment: LDRT plus nivolumab, ipilimumab, low-dose cyclophosphamide and aspirin (RACIN trial). Trimming left V 6 bases short and J 10 bases short, with 15 bases between. Germline loops: CDR1 SGHAT, CDR2 FQNNGV. The CDR3 covers 12 residues.

The sequences come from PBMCs, collected after low-dose radiotherapy plus immunotherapy. The TCR comes from a male donor with prostate cancer. The genes are TRBV11-2 and TRBJ1-2, with TRBD1 as a possible D gene (5 bases). The CDR3 spells CASSSVQGAYTF. The CDR3 DNA reads as TGTGCCAGCAGTTCAGTTCAGGGCGCCTACACCTTC.